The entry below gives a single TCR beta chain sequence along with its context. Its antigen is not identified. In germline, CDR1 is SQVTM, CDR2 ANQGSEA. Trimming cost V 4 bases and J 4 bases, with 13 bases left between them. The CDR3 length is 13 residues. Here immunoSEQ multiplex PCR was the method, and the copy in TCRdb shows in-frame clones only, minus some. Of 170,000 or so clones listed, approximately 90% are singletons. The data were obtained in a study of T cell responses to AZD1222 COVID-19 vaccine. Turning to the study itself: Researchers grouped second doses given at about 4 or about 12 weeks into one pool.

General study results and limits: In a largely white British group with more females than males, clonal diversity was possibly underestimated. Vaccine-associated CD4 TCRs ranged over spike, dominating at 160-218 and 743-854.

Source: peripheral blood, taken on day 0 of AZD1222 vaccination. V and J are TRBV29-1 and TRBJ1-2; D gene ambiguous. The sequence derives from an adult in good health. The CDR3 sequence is CSVVPGSSYGYTF. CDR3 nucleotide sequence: TGCAGCGTTGTTCCGGGTTCGAGCTATGGCTACACCTTC. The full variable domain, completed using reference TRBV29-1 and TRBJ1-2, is SAVISQKPSRDICQRGTSLTIQCQVDSQVTMMFWYRQQPGQSLTLIATANQGSEATYESGFVIDKFPISRPNLTFSTLTVSNMSPEDSSIYLCSVVPGSSYGYTFGSGTRLTVV.